Listed below are T cell receptor beta chains from one sample, sequenced in a study of identifying expanded T cells in peripheral blood. TCRdb keeps only in-frame clones here, not all; method: immunoSEQ multiplex PCR. The sample lists about 78,000 clones, roughly 86% seen once, with around a sixth in the top ten. The source material was blood. The receptors were sampled from a person aged 18 to 75 in good health. The CDR3 runs from the conserved cysteine through the conserved F or W. Fields, in order: CDR3 DNA, CDR3 protein, J gene, clone size, V gene, D gene. D genes are given only for firm matches. Part of the rows lack a size; the others show once, few, many or a class for expanded clones.

TGTGCCAGCAGCTCCAACCTAGATGAGCAGTTCTTC | CASSSNLDEQFF | TRBJ2-1 | few | TRBV11-3 | NA
TGTGCCAGCAGCTTAGCGGGGGCCTACAATGAGCAGTTCTTC | CASSLAGAYNEQFF | TRBJ2-1 | NA | TRBV11-1 | NA
TGTGCTAGCAGCTCTAGCCCAGAGAGTGGGCAGTATTTT | CASSSSPESGQYF | TRBJ2-3 | NA | TRBV7-7 | NA
TGTGCCAGCAGCTTAGTCCTTCCCTTAGGTAACGCCTACGAAGAGCAGTACTTC | CASSLVLPLGNAYEEQYF | TRBJ2-7 | NA | TRBV7-8 | NA
TGTGCCAGCAGAATCACAGGGGAGAGCAATCAGCCCCAGCATTTT | CASRITGESNQPQHF | TRBJ1-5 | NA | TRBV2 | TRBD1
TGTGCCTGGGGTTACGGGCTAGGGTCGTACAATGAGCAGTTCTTC | CAWGYGLGSYNEQFF | TRBJ2-1 | NA | TRBV30 | NA
TGTGCTAGCAGCTTATTGGCTCAAGAGACCCAGTACTTC | CASSLLAQETQYF | TRBJ2-5 | once | TRBV7-7 | NA
TGTGCCAGCGCCCTGACTAGCGCCCGCCTGGGTGAGCAGTTCTTC | CASALTSARLGEQFF | TRBJ2-1 | NA | TRBV28 | TRBD2
TGCGCCAGCAGCTTGGCCCTCCCTGAGCAGTTCTTC | CASSLALPEQFF | TRBJ2-1 | NA | TRBV5-1 | NA
TGTGCCAGCAGCAGGCAGAGGACGGGGACCTACGAGCAGTACTTC | CASSRQRTGTYEQYF | TRBJ2-7 | NA | TRBV21-1 | NA